This TCR beta chain derives from a study of blood T cell repertoires in COVID-19. As for the study in general: Researchers got acute and convalescent COVID-19 samples from the United States, Italy and Spain.

Cohort placement rested on clinical history that participants reported themselves. Two negative PCRs, clearance, or symptom resolution were required of recovered Cohort 3 donors. This clone has only one observation. In the authors' methods: It was from reference gene primer amplification that nucleated cell counts were estimated. Produced via immunoSEQ multiplex PCR; TCRdb's table is partial and in-frame only. V and J calls and clone size are copied from that table; D and trimming were computed from the DNA. The repertoire holds under 300,000 clones, with 85% to 90% as singletons. V lost 1 base to trimming and J lost 1 base, with 10 bases between them. The germline CDR1 and CDR2 sequences are GTSNPN and SVGIG (reference sequence). The CDR3 spans 14 residues.

The clonotype was recovered from a woman aged 50 to 60 who had recovered from COVID-19. The chain links TRBV30 to TRBJ1-2, with a tentative D call TRBD1 (5 bases). The sequencing sample was made of PBMCs or T cells enriched from blood (not recorded which). CDR3 nucleotide sequence: TGTGCCTGGAGTGAAACGACAGTTAACTATGGCTACACCTTC. It codes for CAWSETTVNYGYTF.